This section outlines one T cell receptor beta chain sequence together with its context. The target antigen is unknown. Sequencing was performed with immunoSEQ multiplex PCR; in TCRdb, only in-frame clones are kept and a portion is missing. The top ten clones hold roughly 5.5% of a sample with under 200,000 clones, roughly 90% of them seen once. The CDR3 consists of 16 residues. Germline lookup yields CDR1 MNHNS and CDR2 SASEGT. Losses at the gene ends were 4 bases for V and 12 bases for J; bases not matched to a gene: 17. These data belong to a study of T cell responses to AZD1222 COVID-19 vaccine. Study outcomes and limitations: There were mostly white British donors and more females than males, and clonal diversity was possibly underestimated.

Material: peripheral blood, obtained on day 0 of AZD1222 vaccination. The receptor's source is an adult in good health. The V call is TRBV6-1, the J call TRBJ1-5; 8 positions agree with TRBD1. In DNA, the CDR3 is TGTGCCAGCAGTGGGACAGGGACGTTTCATAATCAGGGCCAGCATTTT. Translating gives CASSGTGTFHNQGQHF.